A single T cell receptor beta chain is shown here with its context. The repertoire was sequenced with immunoSEQ multiplex PCR; TCRdb's copy has only in-frame clones and lacks some. The sample includes about 73,000 clones, 89% of them seen just once. The data originate from a study of T cell responses to AZD1222 COVID-19 vaccine. This CDR3 spans 14 amino acids. Trimming shortened V by 2 bases and J by 6 bases, and 8 bases separated the two germline ends. Germline CDR1 and CDR2: KGHSH and LQKENI. Source: peripheral blood, taken 28 days after the second AZD1222 dose. The TCR was taken from an adult who received the AZD1222 COVID-19 vaccine. The gene calls are TRBV18 and TRBJ1-6; D not resolved. CDR3 sequence: CASSPDGGNSPLHF. DNA of the CDR3: TGTGCCAGCTCACCAGATGGTGGTAATTCACCCCTCCACTTT.